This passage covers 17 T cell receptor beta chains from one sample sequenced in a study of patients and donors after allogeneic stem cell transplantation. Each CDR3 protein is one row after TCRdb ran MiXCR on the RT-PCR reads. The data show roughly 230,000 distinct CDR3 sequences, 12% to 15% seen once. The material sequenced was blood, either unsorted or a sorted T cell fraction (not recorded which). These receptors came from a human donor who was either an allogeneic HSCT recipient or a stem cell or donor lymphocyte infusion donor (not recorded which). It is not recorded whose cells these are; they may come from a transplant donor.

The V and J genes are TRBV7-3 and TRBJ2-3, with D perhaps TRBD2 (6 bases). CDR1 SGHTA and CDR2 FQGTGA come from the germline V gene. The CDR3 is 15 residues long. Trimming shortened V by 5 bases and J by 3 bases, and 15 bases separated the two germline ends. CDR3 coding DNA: TGTGCCAGCAGCCGTTCCGGGACTTTTACAGATACGCAGTATTTT. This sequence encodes CASSRSGTFTDTQYF.

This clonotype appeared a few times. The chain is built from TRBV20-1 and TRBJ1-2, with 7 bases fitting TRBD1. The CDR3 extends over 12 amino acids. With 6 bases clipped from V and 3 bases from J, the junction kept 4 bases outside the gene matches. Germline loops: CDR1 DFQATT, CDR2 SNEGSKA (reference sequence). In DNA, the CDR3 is TGCAGTGCACAAACAGGGGACTATGGCTACACCTTC. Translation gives CSAQTGDYGYTF.

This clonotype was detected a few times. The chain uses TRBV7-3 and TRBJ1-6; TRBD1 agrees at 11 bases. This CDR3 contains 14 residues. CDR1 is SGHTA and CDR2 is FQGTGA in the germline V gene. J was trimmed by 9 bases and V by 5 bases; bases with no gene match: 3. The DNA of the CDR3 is TGTGCCAGCAGCCGGACAGGGGGCGGTTCACCCCTCCACTTT. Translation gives CASSRTGGGSPLHF. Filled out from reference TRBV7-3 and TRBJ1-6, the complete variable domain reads GAGVSQTPSNKVTEKGKYVELRCDPISGHTALYWYRQSLGQGPEFLIYFQGTGAADDSGLPNDRFFAVRPEGSVSTLKIQRTERGDSAVYLCASSRTGGGSPLHFGNGTRLTVT.

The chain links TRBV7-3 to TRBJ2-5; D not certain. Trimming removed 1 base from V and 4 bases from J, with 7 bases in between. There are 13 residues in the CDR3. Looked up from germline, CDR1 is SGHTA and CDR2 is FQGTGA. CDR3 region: CASSLINGETQYF. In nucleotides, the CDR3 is TGTGCCAGCAGCTTAATTAACGGAGAGACCCAGTACTTC.

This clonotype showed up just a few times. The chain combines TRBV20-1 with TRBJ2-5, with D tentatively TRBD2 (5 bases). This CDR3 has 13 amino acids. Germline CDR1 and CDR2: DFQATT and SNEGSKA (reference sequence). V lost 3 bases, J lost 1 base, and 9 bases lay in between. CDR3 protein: CSARDGIQETQYF. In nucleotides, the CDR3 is TGCAGTGCTAGGGACGGGATCCAAGAGACCCAGTACTTC.

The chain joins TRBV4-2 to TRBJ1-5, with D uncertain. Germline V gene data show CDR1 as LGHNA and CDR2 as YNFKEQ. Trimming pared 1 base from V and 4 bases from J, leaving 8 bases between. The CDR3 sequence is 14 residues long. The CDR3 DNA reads TGTGCCAGCAGCCAAGTGCTTGGAAATCAGCCCCAGCATTTT. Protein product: CASSQVLGNQPQHF.

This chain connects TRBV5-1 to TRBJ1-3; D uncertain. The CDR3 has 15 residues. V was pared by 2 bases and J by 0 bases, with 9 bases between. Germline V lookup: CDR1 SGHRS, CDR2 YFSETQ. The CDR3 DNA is TGCGCCAGCAGCTTTGGAACCCTCTCTGGAAACACCATATATTTT. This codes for CASSFGTLSGNTIYF.

CDR3 sequence: CASSGDGTSGQTQYF. The CDR3 nucleotides read TGTGCCAGCAGTGGAGATGGGACTAGCGGGCAGACCCAGTACTTC. The chain uses TRBV2 and TRBJ2-5; 12 bases fit TRBD2. V lost 4 bases to trimming and J lost 6 bases; unmatched junction nucleotides: 6. Germline V gene sequence: CDR1 SNHLY, CDR2 FYNNEI. The CDR3 spans 15 residues.

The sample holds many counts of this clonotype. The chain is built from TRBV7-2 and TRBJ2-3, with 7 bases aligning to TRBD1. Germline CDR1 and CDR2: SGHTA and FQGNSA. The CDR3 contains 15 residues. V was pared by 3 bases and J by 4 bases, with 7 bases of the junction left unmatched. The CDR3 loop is CASSFEGAWADTQYF. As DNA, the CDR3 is TGTGCCAGCAGCTTTGAGGGGGCCTGGGCAGATACGCAGTATTTT.

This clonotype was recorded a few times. The CDR3 DNA follows: TGTGCCAGCAGAGCGGACGGAACGAACTATGGCTACACCTTC. It specifies CASRADGTNYGYTF. The rearrangement links TRBV2 to TRBJ1-2, with D unresolved. Germline assignment: CDR1 SNHLY and CDR2 FYNNEI. CDR3 length: 14 residues. The V end was cut by 6 bases, the J end by 2 bases, with 13 bases between.

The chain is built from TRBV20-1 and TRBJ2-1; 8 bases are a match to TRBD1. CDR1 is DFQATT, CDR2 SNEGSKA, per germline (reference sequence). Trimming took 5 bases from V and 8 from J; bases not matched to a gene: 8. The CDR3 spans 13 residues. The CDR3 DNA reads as TGCAGTGCTGTCCTAACAGGGGGGCATGAGCAGTTCTTC. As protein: CSAVLTGGHEQFF.

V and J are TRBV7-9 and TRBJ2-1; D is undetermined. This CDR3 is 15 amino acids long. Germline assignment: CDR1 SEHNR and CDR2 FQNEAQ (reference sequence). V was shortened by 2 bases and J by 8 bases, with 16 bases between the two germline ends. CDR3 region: CASSLNMLPVDEQFF. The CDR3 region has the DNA TGTGCCAGCAGCTTAAACATGCTCCCAGTGGATGAGCAGTTCTTC.

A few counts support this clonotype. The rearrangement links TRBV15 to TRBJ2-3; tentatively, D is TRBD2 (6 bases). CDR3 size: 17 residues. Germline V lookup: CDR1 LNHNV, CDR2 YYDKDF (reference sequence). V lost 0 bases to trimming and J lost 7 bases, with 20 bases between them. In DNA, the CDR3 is TGTGCCACCAGCAGAGATCTTCGACTAGGGACTCAAAATACGCAGTATTTT. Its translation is CATSRDLRLGTQNTQYF.

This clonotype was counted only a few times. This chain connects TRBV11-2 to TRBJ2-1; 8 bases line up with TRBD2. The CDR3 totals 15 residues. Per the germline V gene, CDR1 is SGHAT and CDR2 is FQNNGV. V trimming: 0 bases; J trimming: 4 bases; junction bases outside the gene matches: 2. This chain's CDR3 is CASSLEPSGYNEQFF. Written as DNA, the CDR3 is TGTGCCAGCAGCTTAGAGCCTAGCGGGTACAATGAGCAGTTCTTC.

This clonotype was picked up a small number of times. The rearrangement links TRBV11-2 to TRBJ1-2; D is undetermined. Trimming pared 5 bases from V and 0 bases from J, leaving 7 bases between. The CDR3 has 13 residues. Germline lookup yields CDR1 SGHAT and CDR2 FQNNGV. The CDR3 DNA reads TGTGCCAGCAGCCCCACACCTAACTATGGCTACACCTTC. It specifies CASSPTPNYGYTF.

The CDR3 loop reads CASSFGLGASTDTQYF. The CDR3 DNA follows: TGTGCCAGCAGCTTTGGGCTGGGGGCGAGCACAGATACGCAGTATTTT. This chain links TRBV7-9 with TRBJ2-3; D perhaps matches TRBD1 (6 bases). V was pared by 3 bases and J by 0 bases, with 13 bases between. The CDR3 consists of 16 residues. Germline values: CDR1 SEHNR, CDR2 FQNEAQ (reference sequence).

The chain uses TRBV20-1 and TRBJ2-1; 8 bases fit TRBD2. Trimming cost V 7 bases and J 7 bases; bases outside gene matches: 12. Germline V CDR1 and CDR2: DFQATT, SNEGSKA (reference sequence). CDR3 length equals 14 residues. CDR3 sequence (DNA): TGCAGTGTTAGGGCCGGGACTAGTCTGAATGAGCAGTTCTTC. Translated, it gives CSVRAGTSLNEQFF.